The 31 T cell receptor beta chains reported below all come from one sample, sequenced in a study of T cells in Graves' hyperthyroidism and ophthalmopathy. Regions amplified from RNA transcripts were the TCR beta CDR3 regions. The HTBI primer set served for first-round RT-PCR of the TCR CDR3. TCRdb independently ran MiXCR on the multiplex PCR reads; one entry per CDR3 protein. The sample includes around 540,000 distinct CDR3 sequences, 15% to 20% of them seen just once. Sequenced input: blood. These receptors originate from a woman aged 25 to 39 with Graves' ophthalmopathy.

This clonotype was detected a few times. The V and J genes are TRBV10-3 and TRBJ2-2, with unresolved D. Trimming took 8 bases from V and 2 from J, leaving 9 bases between them. Germline V gene sequence: CDR1 ENHRY, CDR2 SYGVKD. The CDR3 sequence is 13 residues long. CDR3 DNA sequence: TGTGCCATCTCAACCCCCAACACCGGGGAGCTGTTTTTT. This sequence encodes CAISTPNTGELFF.

V and J are TRBV7-9 and TRBJ2-3; D is undetermined. The CDR3 contains 15 residues. Per germline, CDR1 SEHNR and CDR2 FQNEAQ (reference sequence). V lost 2 bases to trimming and J lost 1 base, with 10 bases between them. CDR3 protein: CASSLTSSGTDTQYF. CDR3 in DNA: TGTGCCAGCAGCTTAACGTCGAGTGGCACAGATACGCAGTATTTT.

In this sample, this clonotype turned up many times. The CDR3: CASSFGQDQETQYF. In nucleotides, the CDR3 is TGCGCCAGCAGCTTCGGACAGGACCAAGAGACCCAGTACTTC. V is TRBV5-1 and J is TRBJ2-5, with TRBD1 identical over 7 bases. Losses at the gene ends were 2 bases for V and 0 bases for J; bases not matched to a gene: 1. The CDR3 runs to 14 residues. Germline V gives CDR1 SGHRS, CDR2 YFSETQ.

This clonotype has a handful of counts. This chain connects TRBV12-3 or TRBV12-4 to TRBJ2-7, with a possible D match to TRBD2 (5 bases). V gave up 5 bases and J gave up 6 bases, with 17 bases separating them. The CDR3 length is 14 residues. The CDR3 loop reads CASSTDSRRLEQYF. The CDR3, as DNA: TGTGCCAGCAGTACGGACTCTAGAAGGCTCGAGCAGTACTTC.

This clonotype was seen more than once but under ten times. The CDR3 loop reads CASSIRRNTEAFF. The CDR3 nucleotides read TGTGCCAGTAGTATAAGGAGAAACACTGAAGCTTTCTTT. The rearrangement joins TRBV19 to TRBJ1-1; D not resolved. Germline V gene lookup returns CDR1 LNHDA and CDR2 SQIVND (reference sequence). This CDR3 has 13 amino acids. V lost 2 bases and J 2 bases, leaving 6 bases between the germline ends. The entire variable domain, with the rest obtained from reference TRBV19 and TRBJ1-1, is as follows: DGGITQSPKYLFRKEGQNVTLSCEQNLNHDAMYWYRQDPGQGLRLIYYSQIVNDFQKGDIAEGYSVSREKKESFPLTVTSAQKNPTAFYLCASSIRRNTEAFFGQGTRLTVV.

This clonotype has a count of ten or more. The V and J genes are TRBV10-3 and TRBJ2-1, with TRBD2 matching 7 bases. V gave up 7 bases and J gave up 1 base; unmatched junction bases: 7. Germline V gives CDR1 ENHRY, CDR2 SYGVKD. The CDR3 sequence is 15 residues long. CDR3 sequence: CAITPREGSYNEQFF. The CDR3 DNA reads TGTGCCATCACTCCAAGGGAGGGTTCCTACAATGAGCAGTTCTTC.

This clonotype occurred many times. The gene calls are TRBV5-6 and TRBJ2-7; D is ambiguous. In germline, CDR1 is SGHDT, CDR2 YYEEEE. The length of the CDR3 is 12 residues. Trimming stripped 2 bases from V and 4 bases from J, with 7 bases between. CDR3 sequence reads: CASSFHLYEQYF. CDR3 sequence (DNA): TGTGCCAGCAGCTTCCATTTATACGAGCAGTACTTC.

This clonotype was recorded a few times. The rearrangement links TRBV11-2 to TRBJ2-3; 11 bases agree with TRBD2. This CDR3 has 16 residues. Germline-derived CDR1 and CDR2 are SGHAT and FQNNGV. The V segment lost 5 bases and the J segment 3 bases; nucleotides outside the gene matches: 7. The CDR3 sequence is CASSRGASGRTDTQYF. Written as DNA, the CDR3 is TGTGCCAGCAGCCGGGGGGCTAGCGGGAGGACAGATACGCAGTATTTT.

The chain recombines TRBV4-3 with TRBJ2-3, with no clear D. CDR1 LGHNA and CDR2 YSLEER come from the germline V gene. There are 15 residues in the CDR3. With 0 bases removed from V and 1 base from J, the gap between germline ends came to 8 bases. This CDR3 reads CASSQDLAGTDTQYF. The CDR3 coding sequence is TGCGCCAGCAGCCAAGATCTTGCGGGCACAGATACGCAGTATTTT.

This clonotype appeared many times. The chain employs TRBV19 and TRBJ1-5; D may be TRBD1 (5 bases). Germline CDR1 reads LNHDA; CDR2 reads SQIVND (reference sequence). V lost 1 base and J 0 bases, leaving 19 bases between the germline ends. This CDR3 has 19 residues. The CDR3 loop reads CASSIVGQLVWDSNQPQHF. The CDR3 DNA reads as TGTGCCAGTAGTATAGTGGGGCAACTGGTATGGGATAGCAATCAGCCCCAGCATTTT.

This rearrangement joins TRBV12-3 or TRBV12-4 to TRBJ1-5; no definite D call. This CDR3 spans 14 amino acids. V lost 4 bases and J lost 3, with 10 bases in between. The CDR3 DNA reads as TGTGCCAGCAGTTATAGGGAGGTCAATCAGCCCCAGCATTTT. Its protein is CASSYREVNQPQHF.

This clonotype turned up a few times. The J gene is TRBJ1-4, the V gene TRBV29-1; 7 positions match TRBD1. V lost 6 bases, J lost 8 bases, and 9 bases stayed unmatched. The CDR3 has 13 amino acids. Germline V lookup: CDR1 SQVTM, CDR2 ANQGSEA. CDR3 DNA: TGCAGCGTGTTCGACAGGGATGGCGAAAAACTGTTTTTT. Its protein is CSVFDRDGEKLFF. Full variable domain (missing parts from reference TRBV29-1 and TRBJ1-4): SAVISQKPSRDICQRGTSLTIQCQVDSQVTMMFWYRQQPGQSLTLIATANQGSEATYESGFVIDKFPISRPNLTFSTLTVSNMSPEDSSIYLCSVFDRDGEKLFFGSGTQLSVL.

This clonotype occurred once. J is TRBJ2-1 and V is TRBV11-2, with D perhaps TRBD1 (6 bases). V shed 6 bases and J shed 8 bases, with 23 bases lying between them. Per the germline V gene, CDR1 is SGHAT and CDR2 is FQNNGV. There are 16 residues in the CDR3. Written as DNA, the CDR3 is TGTGCCAGCAGACGCCCTGGACAGCTCCTTTACGATGAGCAGTTCTTC. Protein product: CASRRPGQLLYDEQFF.

This clonotype has more than one count but fewer than ten. This chain links TRBV29-1 with TRBJ2-3; 8 nucleotides align to TRBD2. Unmatched junction bases numbered 12, after V lost 5 bases and J lost 5 bases. Germline values: CDR1 SQVTM, CDR2 ANQGSEA. This CDR3 has 15 residues. CDR3 residues: CSVTRGGLAGDTQYF. CDR3 nucleotides: TGCAGCGTTACCCGAGGGGGGCTAGCGGGAGATACGCAGTATTTT.

The rearrangement uses TRBV28 and TRBJ2-5, with D possibly being TRBD2 (5 bases). The V and J ends lost 4 bases and 5 bases respectively, with 11 bases between them. The CDR3 spans 13 residues. CDR1 and CDR2 (germline): MDHEN, SYDVKM. Here the CDR3 reads CASSSDLYETQYF. The CDR3 DNA reads TGTGCCAGCAGTTCGGACTTATATGAGACCCAGTACTTC.

Many counts were recorded for this clonotype. The chain couples TRBV20-1 to TRBJ1-1; 7 nucleotides line up with TRBD1. The CDR3 has 14 residues. Germline V CDR1 and CDR2: DFQATT, SNEGSKA (reference sequence). V was clipped by 6 bases and J by 5 bases; unmatched bases: 12. The CDR3 here is CSAGEGGRGTEAFF. CDR3 nucleotides: TGCAGTGCAGGGGAAGGGGGCAGGGGAACTGAAGCTTTCTTT.

The chain couples TRBV29-1 to TRBJ1-2, with 7 bases fitting TRBD1. This CDR3 is 12 amino acids long. After removal of 6 bases from V and 7 bases from J, the junction contained 8 bases not matched to a gene. Germline V gene lookup returns CDR1 SQVTM and CDR2 ANQGSEA. CDR3 bases: TGCAGCGTGGGGCAGGGGGGGGGTGGCTACACCTTC. Translating gives CSVGQGGGGYTF.

The table lists this clonotype with many counts. This sequence joins TRBV28 and TRBJ2-7, with 7 positions matching TRBD2. V shed 3 bases, J shed 5 bases, and the junction held 19 bases outside the gene matches. This CDR3 spans 18 amino acids. The V gene's germline CDR1 is MDHEN and CDR2 SYDVKM. The CDR3 region has the DNA TGTGCCAGCAGTTTTACGGGGGAACCCTCCGCGGGAGCCGACGAGCAGTACTTC. Amino acid sequence: CASSFTGEPSAGADEQYF. The full variable domain, its missing parts supplied by reference TRBV28 and TRBJ2-7, is DVKVTQSSRYLVKRTGEKVFLECVQDMDHENMFWYRQDPGLGLRLIYFSYDVKMKEKGDIPEGYSVSREKKERFSLILESASTNQTSMYLCASSFTGEPSAGADEQYFGPGTRLTVT.

This clonotype was recorded many times. This chain links TRBV28 with TRBJ2-1, with 7 bases lining up with TRBD2. J gave up 0 bases and V 6 bases, and 14 bases lay outside the gene matches. CDR1 MDHEN and CDR2 SYDVKM come from the germline V gene. CDR3 size: 18 residues. The CDR3 reads CASSHHPRETSSYNEQFF. DNA of the CDR3: TGTGCCAGCAGCCACCATCCGCGGGAGACTAGCTCCTACAATGAGCAGTTCTTC.

V usage is TRBV4-1 and J usage is TRBJ1-1, with D possibly matching TRBD1 (6 bases). Germline assignment: CDR1 MGHRA and CDR2 YSYEKL. The CDR3 contains 13 residues. V dropped 6 bases and J dropped 5 bases, with 13 bases sitting between them. The CDR3 sequence: CASRGGLGTEAFF. Here the CDR3 DNA reads TGCGCCAGCAGGGGGGGCCTGGGGACTGAAGCTTTCTTT.

This clonotype was picked up many times. Written as DNA, the CDR3 is TGTGCCAGCACCCACCCAAAAACAAACACCGGGGAGCTGTTTTTT. This codes for CASTHPKTNTGELFF. This chain uses TRBV28 with TRBJ2-2; D unclear. The V end lost 7 bases, the J end lost 2 bases, and 14 bases lay between the germline ends. The CDR3 totals 15 residues. Germline V lookup: CDR1 MDHEN, CDR2 SYDVKM.

This clonotype was recorded a few times. The rearrangement uses TRBV7-6 and TRBJ2-2; D ambiguous. Germline loops: CDR1 SGHVS, CDR2 FNYEAQ. Trimming left V 2 bases short and J 4 bases short, with 11 bases between. The CDR3 has 15 amino acids. As DNA, the CDR3 is TGTGCCAGCAGCTTAACGAGACCCGGCACCGGGGAGCTGTTTTTT. Translating it yields CASSLTRPGTGELFF.

This clonotype was picked up a small number of times. The chain has TRBV6-2 or TRBV6-3 and TRBJ1-4; D remains unclear. Trimming left V 5 bases short and J 8 bases short, with 6 bases between. The germline V gene has CDR1 MNHEY and CDR2 SVGEGT. CDR3 size: 11 residues. This chain's CDR3 is CASSLREKLFF. The CDR3 DNA reads TGTGCCAGCAGTCTACGGGAAAAACTGTTTTTT.

The table lists this clonotype with a few counts. J is TRBJ2-1 and V is TRBV6-1; 12 nucleotides align to TRBD2. This CDR3 has 16 residues. J gave up 4 bases and V 6 bases, and 7 bases lay outside the gene matches. Germline assignment: CDR1 MNHNS and CDR2 SASEGT. For the CDR3, the DNA is TGTGCCAGCAGCGGGCAACTAGCGGGAGGATACAATGAGCAGTTCTTC. Amino acids: CASSGQLAGGYNEQFF.

Many counts were recorded for this clonotype. The chain links TRBV11-1 to TRBJ2-1; perhaps D is TRBD1 or TRBD2 (5 bases each). V shed 3 bases and J shed 0 bases, with 12 bases lying between them. The CDR3 contains 16 residues. Germline values: CDR1 SGHAT, CDR2 FQDESV (reference sequence). CDR3: CASSFGWGSSYNEQFF. CDR3 DNA sequence: TGTGCCAGCAGCTTTGGGTGGGGGAGCTCCTACAATGAGCAGTTCTTC.

This clonotype was recorded at least ten times. The chain employs TRBV6-2 or TRBV6-3 and TRBJ2-7; 8 positions agree with TRBD1. This CDR3 comprises 15 residues. V lost 1 base, J lost 2 bases, and 4 bases stayed unmatched. Germline CDR1 MNHEY, CDR2 SVGEGT. CDR3 residues: CASSYLDRVAYEQYF. The CDR3, as DNA: TGTGCCAGCAGTTACTTGGACAGGGTGGCCTACGAGCAGTACTTC.

V gene TRBV5-1 combines with J gene TRBJ2-1, with 9 bases that match TRBD2. Trimming removed 2 bases from V and 7 bases from J; junction bases left unmatched: 10. Germline CDR1 and CDR2: SGHRS and YFSETQ. This CDR3 comprises 16 residues. CDR3 DNA: TGCGCCAGCAGCTTTTTAGCGGGAGAGTTTAGGAATGAGCAGTTCTTC. This gives the protein CASSFLAGEFRNEQFF.

This clonotype was counted at least ten times. The chain employs TRBV28 and TRBJ1-1; D is possibly TRBD1 (6 bases). Trimming removed 1 base at V and 0 bases at J, with 24 bases between. This CDR3 spans 20 amino acids. CDR1 and CDR2 from the germline V gene are MDHEN and SYDVKM. For the CDR3, the DNA is TGTGCCAGCAGTTTATTACCCCACACACCGAGACAGGTTCTGAACACTGAAGCTTTCTTT. Translating gives CASSLLPHTPRQVLNTEAFF.

This clonotype has at least ten counts. This rearrangement joins TRBV15 to TRBJ2-7, with 9 bases matching TRBD2. Trimming took 0 bases from V and 0 from J; bases not matched to a gene: 24. CDR1 and CDR2 (germline): LNHNV, YYDKDF (reference sequence). The CDR3 consists of 23 residues. CDR3 nucleotide sequence: TGTGCCACCAGCAGAGATCCGACAGGGTTGTGGGCTAGCGGGGAAATTACCTCCTACGAGCAGTACTTC. Protein product: CATSRDPTGLWASGEITSYEQYF.

Concerning this clonotype itself: Relative to the germline gene, one junction end is altered; a read error may explain this. The chain has TRBV6-1 and TRBJ2-7; 9 bases match TRBD1. The CDR3 covers 14 residues. Germline V CDR1 and CDR2: MNHNS, SASEGT. As DNA, the CDR3 is TGTGCCAGCAATGAACAGGGGGCCCTCAACGAGCAGTACTTC. The encoded protein is CASNEQGALNEQYF.

The chain carries TRBV19 and TRBJ2-2, with a possible D match to TRBD2 (6 bases). This CDR3 contains 15 residues. Per the germline V gene, CDR1 is LNHDA and CDR2 is SQIVND (reference sequence). Deletions cut 8 bases from V and 4 bases from J, with 17 bases between. The DNA of the CDR3 is TGTGCCAGTCAACTAGCTGTAACTTTCACCGGGGAGCTGTTTTTT. Its protein product is CASQLAVTFTGELFF.